These 21 T cell receptor beta chains share one sample of origin, sequenced in a study of cytotoxic CD8 clonotypes in ibrutinib-treated CLL. Measured with immunoSEQ multiplex PCR; TCRdb has only the in-frame clones, and not every one. The top ten hold 10% to 15% of the sample, which has tens of thousands of clones, 60% to 75% seen once. The input for sequencing was PBMCs, taken after 12 months of ibrutinib treatment. The source is a human donor with chronic lymphocytic leukemia.

This chain joins TRBV11-2 and TRBJ1-6; 9 bases align to TRBD1. CDR3 size: 18 residues. Trimming cost V 1 base and J 6 bases; bases outside gene matches: 10. Germline CDR1 SGHAT, CDR2 FQNNGV. The CDR3 here is CASSLGISWTGVNSPLHF. CDR3 nucleotides: TGTGCCAGCAGCTTAGGGATCAGCTGGACAGGGGTTAATTCACCCCTCCACTTT.

The chain combines TRBV2 with TRBJ2-5; weak D call: TRBD1 (6 bases). The CDR3 runs to 13 residues. Trimming took 4 bases from V and 4 from J, leaving 10 bases between them. Germline V gene sequence: CDR1 SNHLY, CDR2 FYNNEI. CDR3 region: CASSGVRGETQYF. The CDR3 nucleotides are TGTGCCAGCAGTGGTGTCAGGGGAGAGACCCAGTACTTC.

The chain employs TRBV28 and TRBJ2-7, with 8 bases identical to TRBD1. There are 16 residues in the CDR3. The germline V gene has CDR1 MDHEN and CDR2 SYDVKM. V trimming: 5 bases; J trimming: 5 bases; junction bases outside the gene matches: 14. The CDR3 DNA sequence: TGTGCCAGCAGTCCATCCTCGAGGACAGGGATCCACGAGCAGTACTTC. Translated, it gives CASSPSSRTGIHEQYF.

The gene calls are TRBV5-4 and TRBJ2-1; 9 bases line up with TRBD2. The CDR3 contains 14 residues. With V trimmed by 4 bases and J by 7 bases, 6 bases remained unmatched. CDR1 is SGHNT and CDR2 is YYREEE in the germline V gene (reference sequence). This CDR3 reads CASSHPSGVNEQFF. CDR3 in DNA: TGTGCCAGCAGCCACCCTAGCGGGGTGAATGAGCAGTTCTTC.

The gene calls are TRBV6-5 and TRBJ1-5; no firm D call. The ends were cut back, 0 bases at V and 9 bases at J, with 12 bases in the middle. The germline CDR1 and CDR2 sequences are MNHEY and SVGAGI. This CDR3 contains 14 residues. This chain's CDR3 is CASSYSREGAPQHF. The CDR3 DNA follows: TGTGCCAGCAGTTACTCACGGGAAGGAGCGCCCCAGCATTTT.

V gene TRBV6-1 combines with J gene TRBJ1-5; no clear D gene. This CDR3 has 14 amino acids. Germline V CDR1 and CDR2: MNHNS, SASEGT. V gave up 9 bases and J gave up 0 bases, with 12 bases separating them. The CDR3 DNA follows: TGTGCCAGTCTACGGATGAATAGCAATCAGCCCCAGCATTTT. Amino acid sequence: CASLRMNSNQPQHF.

The chain has TRBV29-1 and TRBJ1-5; 9 bases fit TRBD1. The CDR3 extends over 14 amino acids. After removal of 5 bases from V and 0 bases from J, the junction contained 2 bases not matched to a gene. CDR1 SQVTM and CDR2 ANQGSEA come from the germline V gene. The CDR3 nucleotides are TGCAGCGTTAAGGACAGGGGTAGCAATCAGCCCCAGCATTTT. It encodes CSVKDRGSNQPQHF. Supplemented by reference TRBV29-1 and TRBJ1-5, the full variable domain reads SAVISQKPSRDICQRGTSLTIQCQVDSQVTMMFWYRQQPGQSLTLIATANQGSEATYESGFVIDKFPISRPNLTFSTLTVSNMSPEDSSIYLCSVKDRGSNQPQHFGDGTRLSIL.

This clone was counted only a few times. The chain is built from TRBV7-9 and TRBJ1-2; D might be TRBD1 (6 bases). V lost 1 base, J lost 4 bases, and 7 bases lay in between. The germline CDR1 and CDR2 sequences are SEHNR and FQNEAQ (reference sequence). CDR3 length: 13 amino acids. The CDR3 nucleotides read TGTGCCAGCAGCTTAGGACAGGTCTATGGCTACACCTTC. It codes for CASSLGQVYGYTF.

Only a few counts were recorded for this clone. CDR3: CASSVKESYGYTF. Written as DNA, the CDR3 is TGTGCCAGCAGCGTAAAAGAATCCTATGGCTACACCTTC. The chain joins TRBV9 to TRBJ1-2; the D is unclear. Trimming removed 1 base from V and 4 bases from J, with 8 bases in between. The germline V gene has CDR1 SGDLS and CDR2 YYNGEE. The CDR3 extends over 13 amino acids.

The chain has TRBV15 and TRBJ1-3; a possible D gene is TRBD1 (6 bases). This CDR3 contains 15 residues. V lost 5 bases and J lost 0, with 11 bases in between. The germline CDR1 and CDR2 sequences are LNHNV and YYDKDF (reference sequence). The CDR3 loop reads CATSRDILSGNTIYF. CDR3 DNA sequence: TGTGCCACCAGCCGGGACATCCTCTCTGGAAACACCATATATTTT.

J is TRBJ2-2 and V is TRBV6-5; TRBD2 might be the D (7 bases). The ends were cut back, 2 bases at V and 5 bases at J, with 15 bases in the middle. CDR1 is MNHEY, CDR2 SVGAGI, per germline. The CDR3 covers 16 residues. This chain's CDR3 is CASSYRLGGQTGELFF. CDR3 DNA: TGTGCCAGCAGTTACCGTCTCGGGGGGCAAACCGGGGAGCTGTTTTTT.

CDR3 protein: CASSWRQGTEGYTF. The DNA for the CDR3 is TGCGCCAGCAGCTGGAGACAGGGTACGGAAGGCTACACCTTC. V usage is TRBV5-1 and J usage is TRBJ1-2, with 7 nucleotides matching TRBD1. The J segment lost 8 bases and the V segment lost 3 bases, leaving 10 bases of the junction unmatched. The germline gives CDR1 SGHRS, CDR2 YFSETQ. This CDR3 spans 14 amino acids.

The chain has TRBV5-1 and TRBJ1-1, with D possibly matching TRBD1 (5 bases). The V end lost 6 bases, the J end lost 0 bases, and 12 bases lay between the germline ends. This CDR3 has 14 amino acids. Germline CDR1 SGHRS, CDR2 YFSETQ. The CDR3 loop reads CASNQGTLNTEAFF. The CDR3 DNA is TGCGCCAGCAATCAGGGCACCCTGAACACTGAAGCTTTCTTT.

The genes are TRBV7-3 and TRBJ1-1; 7 bases agree with TRBD1. After removal of 4 bases from V and 3 bases from J, the junction contained 2 bases not matched to a gene. The CDR3 has 13 amino acids. Per the germline V gene, CDR1 is SGHTA and CDR2 is FQGTGA. CDR3 loop: CASSYGTDTEAFF. CDR3 nucleotide sequence: TGTGCCAGCAGCTATGGGACAGACACTGAAGCTTTCTTT. The variable domain in full, with the rest retrieved from reference TRBV7-3 and TRBJ1-1, is GAGVSQTPSNKVTEKGKYVELRCDPISGHTALYWYRQSLGQGPEFLIYFQGTGAADDSGLPNDRFFAVRPEGSVSTLKIQRTERGDSAVYLCASSYGTDTEAFFGQGTRLTVV.

Only a few counts were recorded for this clone. The chain employs TRBV6-7 and TRBJ1-1, with TRBD1 matching over 7 bases. TRBV6-7 is marked as an open reading frame, function uncertain. The length of the CDR3 is 15 residues. Germline trimming cut 0 bases from V and 3 bases from J; bases unmatched to any gene: 4. CDR3 coding DNA: TGTGCCAGCAGTTACTCGTCGAGGGGGCACACTGAAGCTTTCTTT. Its protein product is CASSYSSRGHTEAFF.

The rearrangement links TRBV6-5 to TRBJ2-7, with D possibly matching TRBD2 (6 bases). The ends were cut back, 6 bases at V and 7 bases at J, with 22 bases in the middle. CDR3 length: 15 residues. The germline gives CDR1 MNHEY, CDR2 SVGAGI. The CDR3 spells CASSPGGRVMWEQYF. The CDR3 DNA is TGTGCCAGCAGCCCCGGGGGTCGGGTAATGTGGGAGCAGTACTTC.

This clone showed up just a few times. The chain is built from TRBV7-8 and TRBJ1-1, with 7 bases fitting TRBD1. The germline CDR1 and CDR2 sequences are SGHVS and FQNEAQ. The J segment lost 3 bases and the V segment lost 2 bases, leaving 12 bases of the junction unmatched. CDR3 length: 17 amino acids. The CDR3 region is CASSLPEPRGTDTEAFF. CDR3 coding DNA: TGTGCCAGCAGCTTACCCGAACCCAGGGGGACCGACACTGAAGCTTTCTTT.

The CDR3 spells CASSEGGYIEAFF. The CDR3, as DNA: TGTGCCAGCAGCGAAGGGGGGTATATTGAAGCTTTCTTT. The rearrangement links TRBV25-1 to TRBJ1-1; a possible D gene is TRBD1 (6 bases). V lost 6 bases, J lost 7 bases, and 15 bases lay in between. Germline V gene data show CDR1 as MGHDK and CDR2 as SYGVNS. This CDR3 region has 13 residues.

This sequence joins TRBV2 and TRBJ1-1, with TRBD1 matching 7 bases. The V segment lost 2 bases and the J segment 4 bases; nucleotides outside the gene matches: 10. This CDR3 is built from 16 residues. In germline, CDR1 is SNHLY, CDR2 FYNNEI. CDR3 sequence (DNA): TGTGCCAGCAGTGAAATCCAAGGGGGCCGGGGCACTGAAGCTTTCTTT. This codes for CASSEIQGGRGTEAFF.

This chain joins TRBV7-3 and TRBJ2-3; TRBD2 matches 7 bases. The germline V gene has CDR1 SGHTA and CDR2 FQGTGA. J lost 1 base, V lost 3 bases, and 1 base had no gene match. The CDR3 runs 14 residues. This CDR3 is CASSLGLRTDTQYF. The CDR3 DNA follows: TGTGCCAGCAGCTTGGGACTACGCACAGATACGCAGTATTTT. The whole variable domain, remainder taken from reference TRBV7-3 and TRBJ2-3, is GAGVSQTPSNKVTEKGKYVELRCDPISGHTALYWYRQSLGQGPEFLIYFQGTGAADDSGLPNDRFFAVRPEGSVSTLKIQRTERGDSAVYLCASSLGLRTDTQYFGPGTRLTVL.

The J gene is TRBJ2-7, the V gene TRBV6-5; 7 bases agree with TRBD1. This CDR3 spans 16 amino acids. CDR1 is MNHEY and CDR2 is SVGAGI in the germline V gene. V trimming: 2 bases; J trimming: 3 bases; junction bases outside the gene matches: 10. CDR3 DNA: TGTGCCAGCAGTTACACCCTCACAGGGGCGGGCTACGAGCAGTACTTC. Amino acids: CASSYTLTGAGYEQYF.